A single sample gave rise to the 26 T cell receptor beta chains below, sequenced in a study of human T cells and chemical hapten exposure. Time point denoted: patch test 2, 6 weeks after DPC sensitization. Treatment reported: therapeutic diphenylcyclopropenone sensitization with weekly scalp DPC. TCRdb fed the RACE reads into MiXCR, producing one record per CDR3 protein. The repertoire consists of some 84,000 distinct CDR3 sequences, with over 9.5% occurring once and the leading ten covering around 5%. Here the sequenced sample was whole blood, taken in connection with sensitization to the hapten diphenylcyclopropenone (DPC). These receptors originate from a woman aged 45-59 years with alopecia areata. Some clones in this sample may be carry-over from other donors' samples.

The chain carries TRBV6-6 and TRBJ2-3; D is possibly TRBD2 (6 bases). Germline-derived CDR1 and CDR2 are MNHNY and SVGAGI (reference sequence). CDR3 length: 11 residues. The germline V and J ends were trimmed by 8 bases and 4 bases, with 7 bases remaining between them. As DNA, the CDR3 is TGTGCCAGCGGAGGGGCAGATACGCAGTATTTT. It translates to CASGGADTQYF.

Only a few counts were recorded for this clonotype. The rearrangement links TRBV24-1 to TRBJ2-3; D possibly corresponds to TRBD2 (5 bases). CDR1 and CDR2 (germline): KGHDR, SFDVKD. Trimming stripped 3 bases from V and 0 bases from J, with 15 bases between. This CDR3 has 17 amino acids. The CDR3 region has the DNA TGTGCCACCAGTGATCCCGGAGTTAGCGCAAGCACAGATACGCAGTATTTT. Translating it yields CATSDPGVSASTDTQYF.

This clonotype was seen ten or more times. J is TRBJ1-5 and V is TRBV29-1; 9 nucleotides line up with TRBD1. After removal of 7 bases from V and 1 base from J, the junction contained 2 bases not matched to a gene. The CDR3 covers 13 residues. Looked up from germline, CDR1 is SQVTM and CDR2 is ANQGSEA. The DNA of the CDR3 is TGCAGCGCTGGGACAGGGAGCAATCAGCCCCAGCATTTT. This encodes CSAGTGSNQPQHF.

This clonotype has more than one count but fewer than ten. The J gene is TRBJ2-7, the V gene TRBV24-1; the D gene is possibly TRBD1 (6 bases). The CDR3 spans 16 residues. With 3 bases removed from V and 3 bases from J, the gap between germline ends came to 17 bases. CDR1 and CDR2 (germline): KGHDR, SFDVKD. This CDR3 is CATSDPRQVGGYEQYF. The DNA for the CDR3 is TGTGCCACCAGTGATCCTAGACAGGTCGGAGGCTACGAGCAGTACTTC.

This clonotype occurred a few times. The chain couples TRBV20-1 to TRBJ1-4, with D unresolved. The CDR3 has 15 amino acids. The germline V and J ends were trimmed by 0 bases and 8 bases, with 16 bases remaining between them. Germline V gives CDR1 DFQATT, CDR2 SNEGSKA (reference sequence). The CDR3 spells CSARDPGLLKEKLFF. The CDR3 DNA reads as TGCAGTGCTAGAGATCCCGGACTGTTGAAGGAAAAACTGTTTTTT.

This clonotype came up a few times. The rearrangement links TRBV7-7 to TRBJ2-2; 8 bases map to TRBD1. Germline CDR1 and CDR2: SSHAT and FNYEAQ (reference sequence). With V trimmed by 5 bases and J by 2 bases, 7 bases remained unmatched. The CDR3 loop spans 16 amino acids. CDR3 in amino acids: CASSPRTGKNTGELFF. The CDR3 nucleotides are TGTGCCAGCAGCCCCCGGACAGGGAAAAACACCGGGGAGCTGTTTTTT.

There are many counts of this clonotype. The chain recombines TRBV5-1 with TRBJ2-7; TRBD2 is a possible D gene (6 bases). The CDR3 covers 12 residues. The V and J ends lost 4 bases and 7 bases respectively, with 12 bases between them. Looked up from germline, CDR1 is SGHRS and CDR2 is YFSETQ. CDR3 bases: TGCGCCAGCAGCATCAGAGGACTAGAGCAGTACTTC. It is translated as CASSIRGLEQYF.

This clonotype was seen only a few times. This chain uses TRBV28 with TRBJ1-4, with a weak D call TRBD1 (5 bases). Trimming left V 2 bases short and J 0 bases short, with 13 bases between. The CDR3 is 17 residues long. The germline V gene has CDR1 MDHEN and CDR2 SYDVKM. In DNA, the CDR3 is TGTGCCAGCAGTTTAGAGGTAGACAGCGCAACTAATGAAAAACTGTTTTTT. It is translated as CASSLEVDSATNEKLFF. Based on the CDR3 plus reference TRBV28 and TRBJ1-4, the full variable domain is DVKVTQSSRYLVKRTGEKVFLECVQDMDHENMFWYRQDPGLGLRLIYFSYDVKMKEKGDIPEGYSVSREKKERFSLILESASTNQTSMYLCASSLEVDSATNEKLFFGSGTQLSVL.

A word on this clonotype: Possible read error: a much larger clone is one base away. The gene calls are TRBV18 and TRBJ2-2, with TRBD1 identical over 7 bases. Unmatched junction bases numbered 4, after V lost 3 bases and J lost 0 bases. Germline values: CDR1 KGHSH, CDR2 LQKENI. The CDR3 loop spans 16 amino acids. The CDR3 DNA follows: TGTGCCAGCTCACCTGGACAGGAGGCGAACACCGGGGAGCTGTTTTTT. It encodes CASSPGQEANTGELFF. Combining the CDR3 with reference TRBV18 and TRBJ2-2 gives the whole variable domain NAGVMQNPRHLVRRRGQEARLRCSPMKGHSHVYWYRQLPEEGLKFMVYLQKENIIDESGMPKERFSAEFPKEGPSILRIQQVVRGDSAAYFCASSPGQEANTGELFFGEGSRLTVL.

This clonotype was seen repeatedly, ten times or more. Here the CDR3 reads CASSESRGSMNTEAFF. CDR3 nucleotides: TGTGCCAGCAGTGAGTCGAGGGGATCGATGAACACTGAAGCTTTCTTT. This chain connects TRBV2 to TRBJ1-1; D is perhaps TRBD1 (5 bases). Germline V gene data show CDR1 as SNHLY and CDR2 as FYNNEI. Trimming cost V 3 bases and J 0 bases, with 14 bases left between them. This CDR3 has 16 residues.

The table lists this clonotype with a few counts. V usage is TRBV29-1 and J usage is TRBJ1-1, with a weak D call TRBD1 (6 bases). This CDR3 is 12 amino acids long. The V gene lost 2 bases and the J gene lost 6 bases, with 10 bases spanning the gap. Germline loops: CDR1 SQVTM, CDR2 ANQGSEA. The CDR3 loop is CSVEQGRSEAFF. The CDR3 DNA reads TGCAGCGTTGAACAGGGGAGGTCTGAAGCTTTCTTT.

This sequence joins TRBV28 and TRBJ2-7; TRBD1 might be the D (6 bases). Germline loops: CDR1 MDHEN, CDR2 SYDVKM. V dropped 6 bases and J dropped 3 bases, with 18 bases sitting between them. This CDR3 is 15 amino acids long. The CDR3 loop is CASRRIRGSLYEQYF. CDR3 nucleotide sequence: TGTGCCAGCAGAAGAATCAGGGGCAGTCTCTACGAGCAGTACTTC.

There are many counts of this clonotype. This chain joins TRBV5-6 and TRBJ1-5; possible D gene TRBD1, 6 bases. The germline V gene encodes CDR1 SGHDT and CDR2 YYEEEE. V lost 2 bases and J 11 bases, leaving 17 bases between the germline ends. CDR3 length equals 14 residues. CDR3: CASSFGRGRMAQHF. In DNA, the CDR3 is TGTGCCAGCAGCTTCGGCAGGGGCCGTATGGCCCAGCATTTT.

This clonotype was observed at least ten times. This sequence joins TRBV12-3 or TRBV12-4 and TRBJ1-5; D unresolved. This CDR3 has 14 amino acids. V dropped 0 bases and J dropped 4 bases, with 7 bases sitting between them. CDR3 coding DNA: TGTGCCAGCAGTTTAGCCGATTTGAATCAGCCCCAGCATTTT. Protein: CASSLADLNQPQHF.

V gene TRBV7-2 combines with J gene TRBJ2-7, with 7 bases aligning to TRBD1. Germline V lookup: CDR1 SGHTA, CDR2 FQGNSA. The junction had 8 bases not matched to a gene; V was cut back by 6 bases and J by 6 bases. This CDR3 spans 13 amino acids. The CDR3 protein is CASRPRTGLEQYF. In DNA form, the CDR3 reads TGTGCCAGCAGACCCCGGACAGGACTCGAGCAGTACTTC.

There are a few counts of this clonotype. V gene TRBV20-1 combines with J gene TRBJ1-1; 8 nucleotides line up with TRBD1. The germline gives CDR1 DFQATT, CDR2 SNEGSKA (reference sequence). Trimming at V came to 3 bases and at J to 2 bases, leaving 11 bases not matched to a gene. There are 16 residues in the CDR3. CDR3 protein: CSASKETGGVNTEAFF. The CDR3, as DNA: TGCAGTGCTAGTAAAGAAACAGGGGGAGTTAACACTGAAGCTTTCTTT.

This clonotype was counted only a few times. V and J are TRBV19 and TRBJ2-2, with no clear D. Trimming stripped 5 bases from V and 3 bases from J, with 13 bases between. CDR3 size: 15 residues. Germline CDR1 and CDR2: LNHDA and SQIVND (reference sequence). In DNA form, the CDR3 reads TGTGCCAGTAGTGCTCGGACGGATTACACCGGGGAGCTGTTTTTT. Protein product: CASSARTDYTGELFF. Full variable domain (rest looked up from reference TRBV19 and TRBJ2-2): DGGITQSPKYLFRKEGQNVTLSCEQNLNHDAMYWYRQDPGQGLRLIYYSQIVNDFQKGDIAEGYSVSREKKESFPLTVTSAQKNPTAFYLCASSARTDYTGELFFGEGSRLTVL.

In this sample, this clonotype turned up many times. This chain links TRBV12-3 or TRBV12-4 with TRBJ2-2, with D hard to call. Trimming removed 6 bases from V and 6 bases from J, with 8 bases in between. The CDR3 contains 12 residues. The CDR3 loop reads CASSPSAGELFF. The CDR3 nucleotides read TGTGCCAGCAGCCCGTCGGCCGGGGAGCTGTTTTTT.

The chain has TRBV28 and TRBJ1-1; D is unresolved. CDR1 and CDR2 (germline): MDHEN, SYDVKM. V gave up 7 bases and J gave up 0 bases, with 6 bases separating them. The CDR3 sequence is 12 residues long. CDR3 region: CASNAVNTEAFF. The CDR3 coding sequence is TGTGCCAGCAACGCCGTGAACACTGAAGCTTTCTTT.

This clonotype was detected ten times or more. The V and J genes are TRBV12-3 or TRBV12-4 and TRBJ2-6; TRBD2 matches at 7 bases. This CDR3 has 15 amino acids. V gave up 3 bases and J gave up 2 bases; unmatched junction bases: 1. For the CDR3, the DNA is TGTGCCAGCAGTTTGGGGGGGGCTGGGGCCAACGTCCTGACTTTC. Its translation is CASSLGGAGANVLTF.

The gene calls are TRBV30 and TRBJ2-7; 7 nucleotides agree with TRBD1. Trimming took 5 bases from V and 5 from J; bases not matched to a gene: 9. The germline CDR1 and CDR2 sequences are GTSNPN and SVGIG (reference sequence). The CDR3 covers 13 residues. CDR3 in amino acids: CAWDPTGTDEQYF. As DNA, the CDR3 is TGTGCCTGGGACCCGACAGGGACCGACGAGCAGTACTTC.

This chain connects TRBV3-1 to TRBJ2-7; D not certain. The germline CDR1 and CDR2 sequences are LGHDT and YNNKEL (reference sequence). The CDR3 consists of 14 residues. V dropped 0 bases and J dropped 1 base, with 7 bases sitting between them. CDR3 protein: CASSQDPASYEQYF. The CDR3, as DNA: TGTGCCAGCAGCCAAGATCCTGCTTCCTACGAGCAGTACTTC.

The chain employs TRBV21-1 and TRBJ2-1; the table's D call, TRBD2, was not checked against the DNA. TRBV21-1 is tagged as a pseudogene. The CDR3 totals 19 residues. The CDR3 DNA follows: TGTGCCAGCAGAGCCGGGACTAGCCCTCGAGGGGGGGGAGTCGATGAGCAGTTCTTC. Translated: CASRAGTSPRGGGVDEQFF.

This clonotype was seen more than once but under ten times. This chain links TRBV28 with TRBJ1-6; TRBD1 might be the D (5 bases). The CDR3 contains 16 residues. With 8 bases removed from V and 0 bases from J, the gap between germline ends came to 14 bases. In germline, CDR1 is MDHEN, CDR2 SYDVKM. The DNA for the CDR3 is TGTGCCAGCTCCCGCGGGGGGAGCTCCTATAATTCACCCCTCCACTTT. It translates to CASSRGGSSYNSPLHF.

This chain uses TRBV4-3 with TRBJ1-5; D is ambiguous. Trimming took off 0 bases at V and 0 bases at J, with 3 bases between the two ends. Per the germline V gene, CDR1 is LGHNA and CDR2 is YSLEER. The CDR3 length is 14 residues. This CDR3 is CASSQDLSNQPQHF. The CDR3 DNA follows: TGCGCCAGCAGCCAAGATCTTAGCAATCAGCCCCAGCATTTT.

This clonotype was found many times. In DNA form, the CDR3 reads TGTGCCAGCAGGCCCAGGGGACAGGGGGAAAGGTACGAGCAGTACTTC. Translation gives CASRPRGQGERYEQYF. This chain links TRBV12-3 or TRBV12-4 with TRBJ2-7, with TRBD1 matching over 11 bases. The J segment lost 4 bases and the V segment lost 6 bases, leaving 11 bases of the junction unmatched. The CDR3 contains 16 residues.